The clone carrying this T cell receptor (beta chain) was counted once. Germline CDR1 SNHLY, CDR2 FYNNEI. The trim removed 6 bases at V and 4 bases at J, leaving 5 bases unmatched. The CDR3 covers 13 residues. The sample comes from a study of blood T cell repertoires in COVID-19. On the study more broadly: Spain, Italy and the United States supplied samples that represented acute and convalescent COVID-19.

The table came from immunoSEQ multiplex PCR; TCRdb's copy has only in-frame clones and leaves some out. Here the sample spans just over 650,000 clones, about 90% being singletons. The sample comprised peripheral blood. This clonotype originated in a young woman with acute or convalescent COVID-19. The rearrangement links TRBV2 to TRBJ1-2; 7 bases are a match to TRBD1. Here the CDR3 reads CASSARDSYGYTF. CDR3 DNA: TGTGCCAGCAGCGCCCGGGACAGCTATGGCTACACCTTC.